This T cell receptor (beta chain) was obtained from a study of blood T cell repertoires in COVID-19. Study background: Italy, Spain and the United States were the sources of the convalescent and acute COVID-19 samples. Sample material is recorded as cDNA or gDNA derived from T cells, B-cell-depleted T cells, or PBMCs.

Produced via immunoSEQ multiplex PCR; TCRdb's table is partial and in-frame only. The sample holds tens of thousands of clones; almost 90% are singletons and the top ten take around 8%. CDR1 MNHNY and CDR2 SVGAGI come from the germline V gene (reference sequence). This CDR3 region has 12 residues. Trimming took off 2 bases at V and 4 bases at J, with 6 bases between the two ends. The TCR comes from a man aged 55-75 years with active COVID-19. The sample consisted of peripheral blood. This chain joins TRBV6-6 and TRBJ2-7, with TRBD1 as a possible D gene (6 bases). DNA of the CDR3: TGTGCCAGCAGTTACGGACAGTACGAGCAGTACTTC. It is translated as CASSYGQYEQYF.